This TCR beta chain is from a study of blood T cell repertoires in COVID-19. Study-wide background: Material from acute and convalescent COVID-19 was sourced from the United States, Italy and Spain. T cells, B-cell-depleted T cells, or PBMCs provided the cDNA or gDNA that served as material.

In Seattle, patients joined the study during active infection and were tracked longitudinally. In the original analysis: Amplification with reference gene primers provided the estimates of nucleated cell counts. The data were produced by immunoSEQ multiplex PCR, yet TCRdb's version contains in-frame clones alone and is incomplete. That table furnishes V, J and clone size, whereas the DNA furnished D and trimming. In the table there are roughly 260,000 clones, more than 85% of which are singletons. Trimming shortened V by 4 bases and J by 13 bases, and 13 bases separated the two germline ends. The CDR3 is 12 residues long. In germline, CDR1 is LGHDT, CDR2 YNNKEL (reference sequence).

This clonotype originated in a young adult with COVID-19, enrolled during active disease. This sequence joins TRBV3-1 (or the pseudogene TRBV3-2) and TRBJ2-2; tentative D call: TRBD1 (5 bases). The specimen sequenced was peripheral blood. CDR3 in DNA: TGTGCCAGCAGCCTTGGAAGGGGCGGGCTGTTTTTT. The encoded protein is CASSLGRGGLFF.